The 19 T cell receptor beta chains presented below share a single source sample, sequenced in a study of lymphopenia after photon versus proton radiotherapy. Clones were read by immunoSEQ multiplex PCR, and TCRdb kept only the in-frame ones, dropping some. Counted here are over 50,000 clones, about 86% occurring once; the ten biggest clones make up more than 2%. The material sequenced was peripheral blood, taken from a patient treated with photon-based radiotherapy. The origin of the receptors is a man in his forties with gastric cancer.

The V and J genes are TRBV6-6 and TRBJ1-5, with D unclear. The CDR3 extends over 11 amino acids. Germline V gives CDR1 MNHNY, CDR2 SVGAGI (reference sequence). The V gene lost 5 bases and the J gene lost 11 bases, with 10 bases spanning the gap. This CDR3 is CASSQAGTQHF. In DNA, the CDR3 is TGTGCCAGCAGTCAGGCAGGAACCCAGCATTTT.

Notes on this clone: Germline is not matched at one junction end, which may reflect a read error. The chain uses TRBV18 and TRBJ1-2, with no clear D. Germline V CDR1 and CDR2: KGHSH, LQKENI. The CDR3 contains 15 residues. CDR3 coding DNA: TGTGCCAGCTCACCAGTGGTCGTTTCCAACTATGGCCACACCTTC. Amino acid sequence: CASSPVVVSNYGHTF.

This clone was detected only a few times. The genes are TRBV19 and TRBJ1-2; no clear D gene. The germline gives CDR1 LNHDA, CDR2 SQIVND (reference sequence). This CDR3 is built from 16 residues. V was shortened by 6 bases and J by 1 base, with 18 bases between the two germline ends. CDR3 sequence (DNA): TGTGCCAGTAGGTCGGCCCGGGTAAAGGGTAACTATGGCTACACCTTC. This encodes CASRSARVKGNYGYTF.

The sample holds a few counts of this clone. The chain employs TRBV7-6 and TRBJ1-6; weak D call: TRBD1 (5 bases). Germline CDR1 reads SGHVS; CDR2 reads FNYEAQ. The CDR3 runs 13 residues. Deletions cut 3 bases from V and 6 bases from J, with 6 bases between. The CDR3 here is CASSFGGNSPLHF. As DNA, the CDR3 is TGTGCCAGCAGCTTTGGGGGTAATTCACCCCTCCACTTT.

The genes are TRBV5-1 and TRBJ2-5, with 13 bases identical to TRBD2. V was clipped by 0 bases and J by 3 bases; unmatched bases: 2. The CDR3 is 16 residues long. In germline, CDR1 is SGHRS, CDR2 YFSETQ. The CDR3 reads CASSLGTSGGKETQYF. The CDR3 DNA sequence: TGCGCCAGCAGCTTGGGGACTAGCGGGGGCAAAGAGACCCAGTACTTC.

This chain joins TRBV6-5 and TRBJ2-3; 12 nucleotides align to TRBD2. With V trimmed by 5 bases and J by 3 bases, 3 bases remained unmatched. The V gene's germline CDR1 is MNHEY and CDR2 SVGAGI. The CDR3 covers 15 residues. CDR3: CASSVTSGGTDTQYF. The CDR3 region has the DNA TGTGCCAGCAGTGTGACTAGCGGGGGTACAGATACGCAGTATTTT.

The chain employs TRBV13 and TRBJ2-7; 7 nucleotides match TRBD1. The V gene's germline CDR1 is PRHDT and CDR2 FYEKMQ (reference sequence). The CDR3 sequence is 14 residues long. Unmatched junction bases numbered 9, after V lost 5 bases and J lost 5 bases. The CDR3 coding sequence is TGTGCCAGCAGCCCTCAGACAGGGTCGGACGAGCAGTACTTC. This sequence encodes CASSPQTGSDEQYF.

This clone is labeled as medium-sized. V usage is TRBV15 and J usage is TRBJ2-3, with D hard to call. In germline, CDR1 is LNHNV, CDR2 YYDKDF (reference sequence). This CDR3 contains 13 residues. Trimming took off 8 bases at V and 4 bases at J, with 13 bases between the two ends. CDR3 DNA sequence: TGTGCCACCTCCGTGGGCAAAGCAGATACGCAGTATTTT. Translating gives CATSVGKADTQYF.

The rearrangement uses TRBV10-3 and TRBJ2-3, with 7 bases aligning to TRBD1. The ends lost 2 bases at V and 6 bases at J; junction bases unmatched: 2. In germline, CDR1 is ENHRY, CDR2 SYGVKD. This CDR3 has 13 amino acids. The DNA of the CDR3 is TGTGCCATCAGTGAGGACAGGGCCGATACGCAGTATTTT. Its translation is CAISEDRADTQYF.

This chain joins TRBV19 and TRBJ2-2; D unclear. The V gene lost 6 bases and the J gene lost 5 bases, with 10 bases spanning the gap. The CDR3 extends over 13 amino acids. Germline V gene lookup returns CDR1 LNHDA and CDR2 SQIVND (reference sequence). The CDR3 region is CASRRGRTGELFF. The CDR3 coding sequence is TGTGCCAGTAGGAGAGGAAGGACCGGGGAGCTGTTTTTT.

This chain joins TRBV7-9 and TRBJ2-7; tentative D call: TRBD1 (6 bases). The germline gives CDR1 SEHNR, CDR2 FQNEAQ (reference sequence). V was cut by 5 bases and J by 0 bases, with 14 bases left in between. This CDR3 has 15 residues. The CDR3 spells CASSTRTDSSYEQYF. CDR3 bases: TGTGCCAGCAGCACGAGGACGGACAGCTCCTACGAGCAGTACTTC.

The chain joins TRBV19 to TRBJ2-1, with TRBD2 matching 12 bases. V lost 5 bases, J lost 4 bases, and 6 bases stayed unmatched. Per germline, CDR1 LNHDA and CDR2 SQIVND (reference sequence). CDR3 length: 16 amino acids. CDR3 protein: CASSQTSGGWYNEQFF. The CDR3 nucleotides are TGTGCCAGTAGTCAGACTAGCGGGGGTTGGTACAATGAGCAGTTCTTC.

The chain couples TRBV7-3 to TRBJ1-6; TRBD1 aligns across 8 bases. Germline CDR1 is SGHTA and CDR2 is FQGTGA. V trimming: 4 bases; J trimming: 9 bases; junction bases outside the gene matches: 5. The CDR3 length is 14 residues. The CDR3 spells CASSSDRVGSPLHF. The CDR3, as DNA: TGTGCCAGCAGCTCGGACAGGGTGGGTTCACCCCTCCACTTT.

The chain combines TRBV5-1 with TRBJ1-4, with D possibly matching TRBD1 (5 bases). The germline V gene has CDR1 SGHRS and CDR2 YFSETQ. V was trimmed by 4 bases and J by 3 bases, leaving 10 bases between them. The length of the CDR3 is 14 residues. The CDR3 region is CASSPRGANEKLFF. CDR3 nucleotides: TGCGCCAGCAGCCCACGGGGGGCTAATGAAAAACTGTTTTTT.

This clone was counted a single time. The CDR3 region has the DNA TGTGCCAGCAGGGCGGGGACAGGGGCCCTGAACACTGAAGCTTTCTTT. Amino acids: CASRAGTGALNTEAFF. V and J are TRBV27 and TRBJ1-1, with 10 bases fitting TRBD1. The CDR3 covers 16 residues. Per germline, CDR1 MNHEY and CDR2 SMNVEV (reference sequence). After removal of 6 bases from V and 0 bases from J, the junction contained 7 bases not matched to a gene.

The chain joins TRBV7-9 to TRBJ1-6; D uncertain. V dropped 7 bases and J dropped 5 bases, with 15 bases sitting between them. Germline lookup yields CDR1 SEHNR and CDR2 FQNEAQ (reference sequence). The CDR3 is made up of 15 amino acids. CDR3 loop: CASTPGTEHNSPLHF. The CDR3 bases are TGTGCCAGCACCCCAGGCACAGAGCATAATTCACCCCTCCACTTT.

The V gene is TRBV5-5, the J gene TRBJ2-7; TRBD1 matches at 9 bases. The CDR3 has 16 residues. Germline CDR1 SGHKS, CDR2 YYEKEE (reference sequence). V shed 0 bases and J 4 bases; nucleotides not matched to a gene: 8. The CDR3 protein is CASSLGPGQGGYEQYF. The CDR3 DNA is TGTGCCAGCAGCTTGGGACCGGGACAGGGAGGATACGAGCAGTACTTC.

V usage is TRBV2 and J usage is TRBJ1-5, with 9 bases matching TRBD1. The CDR3 is made up of 15 amino acids. Losses at the gene ends were 6 bases for V and 2 bases for J; bases not matched to a gene: 5. Germline CDR1 SNHLY, CDR2 FYNNEI. CDR3 DNA sequence: TGTGCCAGCAGCGGACAGGGGTCGGGCAATCAGCCCCAGCATTTT. Protein: CASSGQGSGNQPQHF.

The chain carries TRBV11-3 and TRBJ2-5; 10 positions agree with TRBD1. The V segment lost 5 bases and the J segment 5 bases; nucleotides outside the gene matches: 2. The CDR3 has 13 residues. Germline CDR1 SGHNT, CDR2 YENEEA. This chain's CDR3 is CASSPDRGETQYF. CDR3 in DNA: TGTGCCAGCAGCCCGGACAGGGGGGAGACCCAGTACTTC.